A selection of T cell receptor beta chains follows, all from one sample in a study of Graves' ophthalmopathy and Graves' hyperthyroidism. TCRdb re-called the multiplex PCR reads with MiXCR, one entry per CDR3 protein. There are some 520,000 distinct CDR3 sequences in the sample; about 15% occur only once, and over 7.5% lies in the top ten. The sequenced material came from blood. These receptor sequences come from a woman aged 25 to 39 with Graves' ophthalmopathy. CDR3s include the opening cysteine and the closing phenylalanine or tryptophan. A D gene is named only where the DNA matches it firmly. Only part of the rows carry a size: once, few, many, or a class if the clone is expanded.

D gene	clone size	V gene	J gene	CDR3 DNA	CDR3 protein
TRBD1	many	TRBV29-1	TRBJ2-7	TGCAGCGCTCTTCCTCGGACAGGGACCTACGAGCAGTACTTC	CSALPRTGTYEQYF
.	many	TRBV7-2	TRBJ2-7	TGTGCCAGCAGCTTCCTCGGAGGGGGCGGAACCTCCTACGAGCAGTACTTC	CASSFLGGGGTSYEQYF
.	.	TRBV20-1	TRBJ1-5	TGCATGACCGATCGGGACCGGAGCAATCAGCCCCAGCAGTTT	CMTDRDRSNQPQQF
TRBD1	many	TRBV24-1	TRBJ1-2	TGTGCCACCAGTGATTCAGGAACAGGGGGAATCAGCTACACCTTC	CATSDSGTGGISYTF
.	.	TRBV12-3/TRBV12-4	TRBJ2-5	TGTGCCAGCAGCCTCACCCCCCCGATACAAGAGACCCAGTACTTC	CASSLTPPIQETQYF
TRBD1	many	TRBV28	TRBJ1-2	TGTGCCAGCAGACCTCAGGACAGGGTCTATGGCTACACCTTC	CASRPQDRVYGYTF
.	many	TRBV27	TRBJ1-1	TGTGCCAGCAGCGGAGGGACTGAAGCTTTCTTT	CASSGGTEAFF
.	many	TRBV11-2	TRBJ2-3	TGTGCCAGCAGCTTTATCCAGGGAACAGATACGCAGTATTTT	CASSFIQGTDTQYF
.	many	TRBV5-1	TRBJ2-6	TGCGCCAGCAGCTTGCGGTGGGGAAGCTCTGGGGCCAACGTCCTGACTTTC	CASSLRWGSSGANVLTF
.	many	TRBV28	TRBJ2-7	TGTGCCAGCAGTTTAACAGGCGGCGGGTTCTACGAGCAGTACTTC	CASSLTGGGFYEQYF
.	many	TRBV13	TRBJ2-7	TGTGCCAGCAGTTTCTCCGGGTTCTCCTACGAGCAGTACTTC	CASSFSGFSYEQYF
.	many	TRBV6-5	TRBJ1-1	TGTGCCAGCAGTTACTCGGGGGCTACCAACACTGAAGCTTTCTTT	CASSYSGATNTEAFF
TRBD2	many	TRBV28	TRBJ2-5	TGTGCCAGCAGTTTATTGGGGTGGGCTAGCGGGAGGGCCTTAAGAGAGACCCAGTACTTC	CASSLLGWASGRALRETQYF
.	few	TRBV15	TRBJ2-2	TGTGCCACCAGCAGAGCTTGGAACACCGGGGAGCTGTTTTTT	CATSRAWNTGELFF
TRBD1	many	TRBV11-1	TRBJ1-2	TGTGCCAGCAGCCTGTACCCCGGACAGGGCGTCTATGGCTACACCTTC	CASSLYPGQGVYGYTF
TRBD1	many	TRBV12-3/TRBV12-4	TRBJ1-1	TGTGCCAGCAGTGGGACAGAGGGCACTGAAGCTTTCTTT	CASSGTEGTEAFF
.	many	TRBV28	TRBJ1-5	TGTGCCAACCAGAGGGGGGGGTCGACGAAACAGCCCCAGCATTTT	CANQRGGSTKQPQHF
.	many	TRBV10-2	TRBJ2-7	TGCGCCTCCCGGGGGACAGATACAGACGAGCAGTACTTC	CASRGTDTDEQYF
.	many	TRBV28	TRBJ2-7	TGTGCCAGCAGCGTGGACAAGAAACAGTACTTC	CASSVDKKQYF
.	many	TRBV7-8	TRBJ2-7	TGTGCCAGCAGCTTAGGGACCGACAGGCCGGCCTACGAGCAGTACTTC	CASSLGTDRPAYEQYF
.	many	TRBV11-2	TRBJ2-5	TGTGCCAGCAGCTTAGCGCGAGCCGGGCGTTGGACCCAGTACTTC	CASSLARAGRWTQYF
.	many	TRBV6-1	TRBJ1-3	TGTGCCAGCAGTGAGGGACCTCCTGGAGACACCATATATTTT	CASSEGPPGDTIYF
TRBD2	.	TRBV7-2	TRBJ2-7	TGTGCCAGCCTACGGGGGGTCGAGCAGTACTTC	CASLRGVEQYF
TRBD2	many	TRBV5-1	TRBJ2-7	TGCGCCAGCAGCTTGCCGGGAGGGTACGAGCAGTACTTC	CASSLPGGYEQYF
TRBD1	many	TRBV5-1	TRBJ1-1	TGCGCCAGCAGCCCCAGGACAGGTAGCATGACTGAAGCTTTCTTT	CASSPRTGSMTEAFF
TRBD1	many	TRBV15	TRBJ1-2	TGTGCCACCAGCACGGACAGGGGCCTCGTCTATGGCTACACCTTC	CATSTDRGLVYGYTF
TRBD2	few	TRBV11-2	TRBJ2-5	TGTGTCAGCAGCTTAGATCGATTCACGGGGGGTCTTCAAGAGACCCAGTACTTC	CVSSLDRFTGGLQETQYF
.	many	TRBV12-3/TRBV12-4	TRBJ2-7	TGTGCCAGCAGCCATGGGCAGGGGTCCTACGAGCAGTACTTC	CASSHGQGSYEQYF
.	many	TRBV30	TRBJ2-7	TGTGCCTGGAGTGTACCGGGCCGGGTAAGCTACGAGCAGTACTTC	CAWSVPGRVSYEQYF
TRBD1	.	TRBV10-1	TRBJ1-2	TGCGCCATCAGTGAGGAACCGGGACAGACCGATTCCTACACCTTC	CAISEEPGQTDSYTF
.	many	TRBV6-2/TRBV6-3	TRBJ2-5	TGTGCCAGCAGCTCCCGGACAGACCAAGAGACCCAGTACTTC	CASSSRTDQETQYF
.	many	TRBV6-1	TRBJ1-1	TGTGCCAGCAGATCCGGGGCCACTGAAGCTTTCTTT	CASRSGATEAFF
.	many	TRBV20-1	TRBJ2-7	TGCAGTGCTAGAGTACCCTTCGCCTACGAGCAGTACTTC	CSARVPFAYEQYF
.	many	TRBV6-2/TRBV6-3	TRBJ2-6	TGTGCCAGCAGTCCTAGGGTGACTGGGGCCAACGTCCTGACTTTC	CASSPRVTGANVLTF
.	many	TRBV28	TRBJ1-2	TGTGCCAGCAGTTACCTGGACATAGATGGCTACACCTTC	CASSYLDIDGYTF
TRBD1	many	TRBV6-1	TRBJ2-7	TGTGCCAGCAGGAGAAATGACAGGGACGTATCCTACGAGCAGTACTTC	CASRRNDRDVSYEQYF
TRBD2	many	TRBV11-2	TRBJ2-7	TGTGCCAGCAGCTTAGGGACTAGCGGCGAGCAGTACTTC	CASSLGTSGEQYF
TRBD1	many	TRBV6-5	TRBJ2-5	TGTGCCAGCAGTTTTCCCCCCGGGACAGAAGAGACCCAGTACTTC	CASSFPPGTEETQYF
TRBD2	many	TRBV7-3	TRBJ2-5	TGTGCCAGCAGCTTAACGAGTGTAGCGGGAACAGAGACCCAGTACTTC	CASSLTSVAGTETQYF
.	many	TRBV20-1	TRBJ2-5	TGCAGTGCTAGAGGGGGGGGCGGAGAACAAGAGACCCAGTACTTC	CSARGGGGEQETQYF
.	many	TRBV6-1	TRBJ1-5	TGTGCCAGCAGTGAATTCCGCTTCAGCAATCAGCCCCAGCATTTT	CASSEFRFSNQPQHF